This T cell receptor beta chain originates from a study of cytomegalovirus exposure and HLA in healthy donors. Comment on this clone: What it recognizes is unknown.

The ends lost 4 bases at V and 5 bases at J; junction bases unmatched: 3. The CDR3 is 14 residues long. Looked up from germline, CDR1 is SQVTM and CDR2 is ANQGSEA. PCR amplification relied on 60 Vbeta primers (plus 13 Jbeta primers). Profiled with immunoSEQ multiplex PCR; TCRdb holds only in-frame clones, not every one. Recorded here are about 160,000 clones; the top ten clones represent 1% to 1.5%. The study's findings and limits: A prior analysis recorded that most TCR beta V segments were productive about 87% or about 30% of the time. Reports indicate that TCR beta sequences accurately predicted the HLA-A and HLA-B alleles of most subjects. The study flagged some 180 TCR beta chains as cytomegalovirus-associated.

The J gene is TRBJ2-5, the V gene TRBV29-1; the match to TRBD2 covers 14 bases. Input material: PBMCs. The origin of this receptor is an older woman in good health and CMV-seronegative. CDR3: CSVGTSGGPETQYF. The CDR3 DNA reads TGCAGCGTTGGGACTAGCGGGGGGCCGGAGACCCAGTACTTC.